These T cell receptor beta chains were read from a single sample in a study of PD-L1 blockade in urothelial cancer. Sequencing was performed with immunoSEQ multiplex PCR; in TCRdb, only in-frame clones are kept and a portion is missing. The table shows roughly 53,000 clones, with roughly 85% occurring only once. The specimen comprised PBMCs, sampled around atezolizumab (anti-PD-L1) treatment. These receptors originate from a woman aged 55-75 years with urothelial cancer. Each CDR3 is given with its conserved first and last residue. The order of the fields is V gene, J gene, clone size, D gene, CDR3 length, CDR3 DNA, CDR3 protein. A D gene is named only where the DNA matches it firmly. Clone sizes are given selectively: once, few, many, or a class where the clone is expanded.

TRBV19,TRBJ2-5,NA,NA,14,TGTGCCAGTAGTACCCTGCGGCTCGGAGAGACCCAGTACTTC,CASSTLRLGETQYF
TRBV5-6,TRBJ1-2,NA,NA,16,TGTGCCAGCAGCTCAGCAGGACCAGGGTTTAGGTATGGCTACACCTTC,CASSSAGPGFRYGYTF
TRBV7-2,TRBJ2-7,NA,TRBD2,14,TGTGCCAGCAGCTTAGGCGGGGGGGTATGGGAGCAGTACTTC,CASSLGGGVWEQYF
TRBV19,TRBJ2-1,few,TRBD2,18,TGTGCCAGTAGTATAGACGACGTTATAGCGGGCTCCTACAATGAGCAGTTCTTC,CASSIDDVIAGSYNEQFF
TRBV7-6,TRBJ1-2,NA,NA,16,TGTGCCAGCAGCTTAGTCGTGGCAGGGGCTAACTATGGCTACACCTTC,CASSLVVAGANYGYTF
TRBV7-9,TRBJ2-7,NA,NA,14,TGTGCCAGCAGCCTCGACGGGGTAAGCGACGAGCAGTACTTC,CASSLDGVSDEQYF
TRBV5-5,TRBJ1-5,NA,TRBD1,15,TGTGCCAGCAGCTCCTCGACAGGGAGCAATCAGCCCCAGCATTTT,CASSSSTGSNQPQHF
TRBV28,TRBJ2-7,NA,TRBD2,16,TGTGCCAGCAGTCCGTCAGGGCTAGCGGGAGTAGCAGAGCAGTACTTC,CASSPSGLAGVAEQYF
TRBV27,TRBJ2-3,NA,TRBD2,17,TGTGCCAGCAGTTTAACCGGGACTAGCGGGTCCACAGATACGCAGTATTTT,CASSLTGTSGSTDTQYF
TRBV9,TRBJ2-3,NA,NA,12,TGTGCCAGCAGCTCCCCCCCCGGGGCGCAGTATTTT,CASSSPPGAQYF
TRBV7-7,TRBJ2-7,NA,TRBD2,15,TGTGCCAGCAGCTTAGGTACTAGCGGAAACTACGAGCAGTACTTC,CASSLGTSGNYEQYF
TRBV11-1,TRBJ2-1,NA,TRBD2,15,TGTGCCAGCAGTACCAGCGGGGATGCCTACAATGAGCAGTTCTTC,CASSTSGDAYNEQFF
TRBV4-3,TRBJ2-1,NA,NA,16,TGCGCCAGCAGCCAAGATTCCGGGGGGCGATACAATGAGCAGTTCTTC,CASSQDSGGRYNEQFF
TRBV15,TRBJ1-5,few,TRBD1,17,TGTGCCACCAGCCGACAAAGGACAGGGAATAGCAATCAGCCCCAGCATTTT,CATSRQRTGNSNQPQHF
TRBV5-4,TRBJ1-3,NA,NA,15,TGTGCCAGCAGCTTGCGGGGTTGGTCAGGAAACACCATATATTTT,CASSLRGWSGNTIYF
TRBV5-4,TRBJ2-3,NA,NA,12,TGTGCCAGCAGCTCCGGGAGTCGGGCGCAGTATTTT,CASSSGSRAQYF
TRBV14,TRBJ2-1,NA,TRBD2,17,TGTGCCAGCAGCCCTTGGACTAGCGGGATTGCCTACAATGAGCAGTTCTTC,CASSPWTSGIAYNEQFF
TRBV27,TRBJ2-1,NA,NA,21,TGTGCCAGCAGTTTATCGAATCGAGGTCGTGAGCACAGGAGGGCGGGAAATGAGCAGTTCTTC,CASSLSNRGREHRRAGNEQFF
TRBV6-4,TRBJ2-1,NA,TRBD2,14,TGTGCCAGCAGTAATAGACTAGCGGGAGGGGAGCAGTTCTTC,CASSNRLAGGEQFF
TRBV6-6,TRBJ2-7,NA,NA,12,TGTGCCAGCGAGTCCAGGGTAAACGAGCAGTACTTC,CASESRVNEQYF